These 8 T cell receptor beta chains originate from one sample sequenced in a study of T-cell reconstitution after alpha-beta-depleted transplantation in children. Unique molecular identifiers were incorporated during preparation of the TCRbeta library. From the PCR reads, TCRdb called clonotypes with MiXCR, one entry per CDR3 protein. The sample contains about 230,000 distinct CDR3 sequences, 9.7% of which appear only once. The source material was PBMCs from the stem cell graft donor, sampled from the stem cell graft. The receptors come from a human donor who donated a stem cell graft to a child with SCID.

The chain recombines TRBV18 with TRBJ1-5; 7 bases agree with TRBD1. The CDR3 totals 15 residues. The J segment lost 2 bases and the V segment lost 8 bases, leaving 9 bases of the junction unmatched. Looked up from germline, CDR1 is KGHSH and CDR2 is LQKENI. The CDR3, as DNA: TGTGCCAGCGCTAGACAGGGAAGCGGCAATCAGCCCCAGCATTTT. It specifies CASARQGSGNQPQHF.

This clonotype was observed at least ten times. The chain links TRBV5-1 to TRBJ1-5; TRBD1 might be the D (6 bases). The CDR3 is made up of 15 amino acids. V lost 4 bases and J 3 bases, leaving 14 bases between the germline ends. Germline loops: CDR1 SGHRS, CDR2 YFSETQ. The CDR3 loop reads CASSTTGDPNQPQHF. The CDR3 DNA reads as TGCGCCAGCAGCACGACAGGCGACCCCAATCAGCCCCAGCATTTT.

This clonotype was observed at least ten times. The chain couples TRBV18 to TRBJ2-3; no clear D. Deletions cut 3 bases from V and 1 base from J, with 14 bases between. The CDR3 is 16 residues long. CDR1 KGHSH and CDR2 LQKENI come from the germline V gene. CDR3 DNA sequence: TGTGCCAGCTCACCGTATTCGGGCCGGGGCACAGATACGCAGTATTTT. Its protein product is CASSPYSGRGTDTQYF. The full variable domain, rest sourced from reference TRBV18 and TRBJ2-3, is NAGVMQNPRHLVRRRGQEARLRCSPMKGHSHVYWYRQLPEEGLKFMVYLQKENIIDESGMPKERFSAEFPKEGPSILRIQQVVRGDSAAYFCASSPYSGRGTDTQYFGPGTRLTVL.

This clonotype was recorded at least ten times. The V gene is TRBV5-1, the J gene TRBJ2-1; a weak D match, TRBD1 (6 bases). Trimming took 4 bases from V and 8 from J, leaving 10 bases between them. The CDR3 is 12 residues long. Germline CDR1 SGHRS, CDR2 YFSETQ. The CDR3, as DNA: TGCGCCAGCAGCGATACAGGGTATGAGCAGTTCTTC. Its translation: CASSDTGYEQFF.

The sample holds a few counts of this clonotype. In DNA, the CDR3 is TGTGCCAGCAGTCGCCGGGGGAACTCCTACAATGAGCAGTTCTTC. Protein sequence: CASSRRGNSYNEQFF. This chain links TRBV6-1 with TRBJ2-1, with D perhaps matching TRBD2 (6 bases). From germline, CDR1 is MNHNS and CDR2 SASEGT. The V gene lost 5 bases and the J gene lost 0 bases, with 11 bases spanning the gap. The CDR3 is 15 residues long.

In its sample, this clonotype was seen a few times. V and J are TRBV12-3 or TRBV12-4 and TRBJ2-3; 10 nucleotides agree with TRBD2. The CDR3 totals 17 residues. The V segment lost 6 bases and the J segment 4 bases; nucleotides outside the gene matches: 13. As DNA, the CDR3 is TGTGCCAGCAGCCCCCCCTTGAGCGGGGGGGCCCCAGATACGCAGTATTTT. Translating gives CASSPPLSGGAPDTQYF.

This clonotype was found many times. The CDR3 DNA sequence: TGTGCCAGCAGTTACTCGACCATTGAGGGTGGCTACACCTTC. Translated, it gives CASSYSTIEGGYTF. This rearrangement joins TRBV6-5 to TRBJ1-2; no clear D. Trimming shortened V by 0 bases and J by 7 bases, and 12 bases separated the two germline ends. Per germline, CDR1 MNHEY and CDR2 SVGAGI. CDR3 size: 14 residues.

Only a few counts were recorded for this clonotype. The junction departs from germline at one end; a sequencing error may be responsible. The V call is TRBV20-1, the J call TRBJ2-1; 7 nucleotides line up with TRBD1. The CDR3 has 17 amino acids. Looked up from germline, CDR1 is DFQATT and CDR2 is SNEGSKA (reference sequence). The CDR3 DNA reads TGCTGTGCTAGAGATTACAACCGGCAGGGGGCCTACAATGAGCAGTTCTTC. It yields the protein CCARDYNRQGAYNEQFF.